One sample yielded the 9 T cell receptor beta chains listed below, sequenced in a study of blood T cell repertoires in COVID-19. Sequencing used immunoSEQ multiplex PCR; TCRdb keeps in-frame clones, though not all of them. The profile shows tens of thousands of clones, about 82% of them singletons. Sequencing used peripheral blood. These receptors came from a human donor in a cohort sampled during active COVID-19.

This clone showed up just once. This sequence joins TRBV5-6 and TRBJ2-3; the D gene is possibly TRBD2 (6 bases). The V end was cut by 4 bases, the J end by 0 bases, with 12 bases between. From germline, CDR1 is SGHDT and CDR2 YYEEEE. CDR3 length: 15 amino acids. The CDR3 spells CASSTLATSTDTQYF. CDR3 bases: TGTGCCAGCAGCACTCTAGCGACTAGCACAGATACGCAGTATTTT.

This clone has just one count. The chain couples TRBV3-1 (or the pseudogene TRBV3-2) to TRBJ2-7; TRBD2 is a possible D gene (5 bases). CDR1 and CDR2 from the germline V gene are LGHDT and YNNKEL (reference sequence). The CDR3 is 15 amino acids. V lost 0 bases and J 4 bases, leaving 13 bases between the germline ends. In DNA form, the CDR3 reads TGTGCCAGCAGCCAAGATCGGGGTTCGCCGTACGAGCAGTACTTC. As protein: CASSQDRGSPYEQYF.

The chain joins TRBV6-2 or TRBV6-3 to TRBJ2-1; 8 nucleotides match TRBD2. The germline V gene encodes CDR1 MNHEY and CDR2 SVGEGT. The V and J ends lost 2 bases and 0 bases, in that order; junction bases with no gene match: 6. This CDR3 has 17 amino acids. The CDR3 spells CASSYEAGGPSYNEQFF. The DNA for the CDR3 is TGTGCCAGCAGTTACGAGGCGGGAGGTCCCTCCTACAATGAGCAGTTCTTC.

The chain combines TRBV4-1 with TRBJ2-5; 8 bases agree with TRBD2. Losses at the gene ends were 0 bases for V and 1 base for J; bases not matched to a gene: 10. Germline V gene sequence: CDR1 MGHRA, CDR2 YSYEKL. CDR3 length: 18 residues. In nucleotides, the CDR3 is TGCGCCAGCAGCCAAGATGGGTGGACTAGCCCGGCCCAAGAGACCCAGTACTTC. It codes for CASSQDGWTSPAQETQYF.

The rearrangement uses TRBV6-6 and TRBJ1-2, with D unresolved. Germline CDR1 and CDR2: MNHNY and SVGAGI (reference sequence). V was pared by 5 bases and J by 0 bases, with 13 bases between. This CDR3 spans 15 amino acids. The CDR3 DNA reads TGTGCCAGCAGTCAGACAACAGTTACTAACTATGGCTACACCTTC. Translated: CASSQTTVTNYGYTF.

This clone appeared a few times. J is TRBJ1-2 and V is TRBV6-1; possibly TRBD1 for D (6 bases). The CDR3 covers 15 residues. Per germline, CDR1 MNHNS and CDR2 SASEGT. The V gene lost 2 bases and the J gene lost 4 bases, with 14 bases spanning the gap. CDR3 region: CASSESLDSVYGYTF. In nucleotides, the CDR3 is TGTGCCAGCAGTGAATCCCTGGACAGCGTCTATGGCTACACCTTC.

This chain uses TRBV20-1 with TRBJ2-2; 7 nucleotides align to TRBD1. Germline V gives CDR1 DFQATT, CDR2 SNEGSKA (reference sequence). The length of the CDR3 is 18 residues. The V and J ends lost 3 bases and 7 bases, in that order; junction bases with no gene match: 20. The CDR3 nucleotides read TGCAGTGCTAGTTTTCCAACAGGGGCACAGACCTCCCACGGGGAGCTGTTTTTT. Translation: CSASFPTGAQTSHGELFF.

The chain has TRBV10-2 and TRBJ2-7; 10 nucleotides match TRBD1. In germline, CDR1 is WSHSY, CDR2 SAAADI. This CDR3 is 15 amino acids long. The V segment lost 8 bases and the J segment 3 bases; nucleotides outside the gene matches: 10. CDR3 protein: CASGRQGAGGYEQYF. CDR3 coding DNA: TGCGCCAGCGGACGACAGGGGGCGGGGGGCTACGAGCAGTACTTC.

The chain combines TRBV11-2 with TRBJ1-1, with D perhaps TRBD1 (5 bases). Germline assignment: CDR1 SGHAT and CDR2 FQNNGV. Trimming took off 3 bases at V and 4 bases at J, with 12 bases between the two ends. This CDR3 has 14 amino acids. CDR3 loop: CASSFGTRSTEAFF. CDR3 nucleotide sequence: TGTGCCAGCAGCTTTGGGACTAGGAGCACTGAAGCTTTCTTT.